The clone carrying this T cell receptor beta chain was found many times. Unique molecular identifiers were used in preparing the TCRbeta library. MiXCR was run by TCRdb on the PCR reads, yielding one entry per CDR3 protein. The table lists roughly 670,000 distinct CDR3 sequences, around 12% of them singletons, with roughly 0.77% in the top ten. This record belongs to a study of T-cell reconstitution after alpha-beta-depleted transplantation in children. The input for sequencing was PBMCs, taken before TCRalphabeta/CD19-depleted stem cell transplant. This receptor was identified in a girl aged 2-10 years with congenital amegakaryocytic thrombocytopenia, due to receive a stem cell transplant.

CDR3 protein: CSVEEATGSMNTEAFF. For the CDR3, the DNA is TGCAGCGTTGAAGAGGCCACAGGGAGTATGAACACTGAAGCTTTCTTT. V is TRBV29-1 and J is TRBJ1-1; maybe TRBD1 (6 bases). CDR1 and CDR2 from the germline V gene are SQVTM and ANQGSEA. Deletions cut 0 bases from V and 0 bases from J, with 14 bases between. The CDR3 extends over 16 amino acids.